The 24 T cell receptor beta chains below come from one sample, sequenced in a study of shared clonotypes between healthy human individuals. Some clones are missing from TCRdb's copy, which holds only in-frame ones; the method was immunoSEQ multiplex PCR. Among some 2.3 million clones listed, 93% were seen once. The sample consisted of naive CD4+ T cells from PBMCs. Noted subset: CD45RA+ positively selected. All receptors derive from a man younger than 35 in good health. Some clones in this sample may be carry-over from other donors' samples.

This rearrangement joins TRBV27 to TRBJ1-3; perhaps TRBD1 as D (5 bases). The CDR3 sequence is 14 residues long. Trimming removed 6 bases from V and 4 bases from J, with 13 bases in between. Per the germline V gene, CDR1 is MNHEY and CDR2 is SMNVEV (reference sequence). The CDR3 reads CASSPTGQGNTIYF. As DNA, the CDR3 is TGTGCCAGCAGCCCCACGGGGCAGGGAAACACCATATATTTT.

This chain joins TRBV25-1 and TRBJ1-2; D not certain. V was trimmed by 7 bases and J by 8 bases, leaving 20 bases between them. Germline CDR1 reads MGHDK; CDR2 reads SYGVNS. This CDR3 is built from 14 residues. The CDR3 bases are TGTGCCAGCACCAAAAGGGAGAACAGTGAGGGCTACACCTTC. It translates to CASTKRENSEGYTF.

This clone was recorded only once. V usage is TRBV28 and J usage is TRBJ1-2; the match to TRBD1 covers 7 bases. Germline V gives CDR1 MDHEN, CDR2 SYDVKM. V was clipped by 7 bases and J by 2 bases; unmatched bases: 13. The CDR3 length is 16 residues. This chain's CDR3 is CASNALNRGTNYGYTF. CDR3 coding DNA: TGTGCCAGCAATGCCTTAAACAGGGGAACCAACTATGGCTACACCTTC.

This clone was counted once. The genes are TRBV4-3 and TRBJ2-3, with TRBD2 identical over 11 bases. J lost 1 base, V lost 1 base, and 7 bases had no gene match. This CDR3 contains 18 residues. Per the germline V gene, CDR1 is LGHNA and CDR2 is YSLEER. Here the CDR3 DNA reads TGCGCCAGCAGCCAAGTCCCGACTAGCGGGGTCGGCACAGATACGCAGTATTTT. It specifies CASSQVPTSGVGTDTQYF.

This chain joins TRBV30 and TRBJ1-2, with TRBD1 identical over 9 bases. This CDR3 spans 13 amino acids. V was pared by 4 bases and J by 3 bases, with 3 bases of the junction left unmatched. CDR1 and CDR2 from the germline V gene are GTSNPN and SVGIG (reference sequence). This CDR3 reads CAWNRDRDYGYTF. As DNA, the CDR3 is TGTGCCTGGAACCGGGACAGGGACTATGGCTACACCTTC.

The chain joins TRBV7-2 to TRBJ2-7; D not resolved. Germline CDR1 reads SGHTA; CDR2 reads FQGNSA. V lost 5 bases and J 7 bases, leaving 15 bases between the germline ends. The CDR3 is made up of 13 amino acids. This chain's CDR3 is CASSLTTFGEQYF. The CDR3 nucleotides read TGTGCCAGCAGCCTTACAACATTCGGAGAGCAGTACTTC.

CDR3 region: CASSWGGIYEQYF. The CDR3 region has the DNA TGCGCCAGCAGCTGGGGGGGAATCTACGAGCAGTACTTC. The chain has TRBV5-1 and TRBJ2-7; 7 nucleotides align to TRBD2. Germline loops: CDR1 SGHRS, CDR2 YFSETQ. This CDR3 is 13 amino acids long. The junction had 3 bases not matched to a gene; V was cut back by 3 bases and J by 3 bases.

The chain employs TRBV19 and TRBJ2-1, with D unclear. CDR3 length: 15 residues. Germline V gene sequence: CDR1 LNHDA, CDR2 SQIVND (reference sequence). V lost 2 bases to trimming and J lost 0 bases, with 8 bases between them. CDR3 sequence (DNA): TGTGCCAGTAGTATAATGGCAATCTCCTACAATGAGCAGTTCTTC. Translating it yields CASSIMAISYNEQFF.

V gene TRBV28 combines with J gene TRBJ1-5, with D possibly being TRBD1 (5 bases). The CDR3 is 12 residues long. Germline V gene sequence: CDR1 MDHEN, CDR2 SYDVKM. V was pared by 11 bases and J by 4 bases, with 12 bases between. CDR3 residues: CAGRDQNQPQHF. The DNA of the CDR3 is TGTGCCGGTCGGGACCAAAATCAGCCCCAGCATTTT. The variable domain in full, completed from reference TRBV28 and TRBJ1-5, reads DVKVTQSSRYLVKRTGEKVFLECVQDMDHENMFWYRQDPGLGLRLIYFSYDVKMKEKGDIPEGYSVSREKKERFSLILESASTNQTSMYLCAGRDQNQPQHFGDGTRLSIL.

As concerns this clone: The same CDR3 arises from other DNA sequences in this sample as well. This chain uses TRBV7-9 with TRBJ2-3; D is undetermined. Germline loops: CDR1 SEHNR, CDR2 FQNEAQ (reference sequence). V was pared by 6 bases and J by 2 bases, with 6 bases between. CDR3 length: 12 residues. CDR3 protein: CASSRSTDTQYF. DNA for the CDR3: TGTGCCAGCAGTCGATCCACAGATACGCAGTATTTT. Together with reference TRBV7-9 and TRBJ2-3, the CDR3 gives the full variable domain: DTGVSQNPRHKITKRGQNVTFRCDPISEHNRLYWYRQTLGQGPEFLTYFQNEAQLEKSRLLSDRFSAERPKGSFSTLEIQRTEQGDSAMYLCASSRSTDTQYFGPGTRLTVL.

The chain combines TRBV2 with TRBJ1-2, with 7 bases fitting TRBD1. The CDR3 is 13 amino acids. V lost 6 bases to trimming and J lost 8 bases; unmatched junction nucleotides: 9. Germline V gene lookup returns CDR1 SNHLY and CDR2 FYNNEI. CDR3 nucleotide sequence: TGTGCCAGCAGCCTCGGACAGGCGGTCGGCTACACCTTC. Translated: CASSLGQAVGYTF. Full variable domain (missing parts from reference TRBV2 and TRBJ1-2): EPEVTQTPSHQVTQMGQEVILRCVPISNHLYFYWYRQILGQKVEFLVSFYNNEISEKSEIFDDQFSVERPDGSNFTLKIRSTKLEDSAMYFCASSLGQAVGYTFGSGTRLTVV.

Regarding this clone: Distinct nucleotide sequences in the sample also encode this CDR3. The chain has TRBV5-8 and TRBJ2-5; D possibly uses TRBD1 or TRBD2 (6 bases each). Germline V gene lookup returns CDR1 SGHTS and CDR2 YDEGEE. The CDR3 contains 15 residues. V shed 0 bases and J shed 2 bases, with 11 bases lying between them. The DNA of the CDR3 is TGTGCCAGCAGCTTGGGGGGGGCTGGTCAAGAGACCCAGTACTTC. Its protein is CASSLGGAGQETQYF.

The genes are TRBV7-9 and TRBJ1-1, with a tentative D call TRBD1 (5 bases). The germline V gene encodes CDR1 SEHNR and CDR2 FQNEAQ (reference sequence). The CDR3 loop spans 14 amino acids. Trimming pared 5 bases from V and 3 bases from J, leaving 13 bases between. The CDR3 DNA is TGTGCCAGCAGCCACCCGGCCAGGGACACTGAAGCTTTCTTT. It encodes CASSHPARDTEAFF.

This clone was detected once. The genes are TRBV15 and TRBJ2-3; D perhaps matches TRBD2 (5 bases). Looked up from germline, CDR1 is LNHNV and CDR2 is YYDKDF (reference sequence). Trimming cost V 0 bases and J 5 bases, with 9 bases left between them. CDR3 length: 14 amino acids. In nucleotides, the CDR3 is TGTGCCACCAGCAGAGATAGGAGCGGAGATACGCAGTATTTT. Its translation: CATSRDRSGDTQYF.

The rearrangement joins TRBV6-5 to TRBJ1-1; no definite D call. V was shortened by 2 bases and J by 1 base, with 14 bases between the two germline ends. Germline loops: CDR1 MNHEY, CDR2 SVGAGI. The CDR3 has 16 amino acids. CDR3 sequence (DNA): TGTGCCAGCAGTTACGGTCTGGGGTTGGAGAACACTGAAGCTTTCTTT. Protein sequence: CASSYGLGLENTEAFF.

V gene TRBV7-2 combines with J gene TRBJ1-3, with D possibly TRBD1 on 6 matching bases. The V gene lost 1 base and the J gene lost 4 bases, with 14 bases spanning the gap. The germline V gene encodes CDR1 SGHTA and CDR2 FQGNSA. The CDR3 extends over 16 amino acids. CDR3 sequence reads: CASSLEQGNSGNTIYF. CDR3 bases: TGTGCCAGCAGCTTAGAGCAGGGGAATTCGGGAAACACCATATATTTT.

The chain uses TRBV10-3 and TRBJ1-4; D unclear. Trimming stripped 3 bases from V and 1 base from J, with 12 bases between. Germline loops: CDR1 ENHRY, CDR2 SYGVKD. The CDR3 has 16 amino acids. CDR3 sequence: CAISDALRVTNEKLFF. CDR3 DNA: TGTGCCATCAGTGACGCCCTCCGAGTAACTAATGAAAAACTGTTTTTT.

This sequence joins TRBV2 and TRBJ2-5; D is uncertain. CDR1 and CDR2 (germline): SNHLY, FYNNEI. The length of the CDR3 is 12 residues. V was shortened by 2 bases and J by 7 bases, with 8 bases between the two germline ends. The CDR3 loop is CASSEPAMTQYF. DNA of the CDR3: TGTGCCAGCAGTGAACCAGCAATGACCCAGTACTTC. The variable domain in full, completed from reference TRBV2 and TRBJ2-5, reads EPEVTQTPSHQVTQMGQEVILRCVPISNHLYFYWYRQILGQKVEFLVSFYNNEISEKSEIFDDQFSVERPDGSNFTLKIRSTKLEDSAMYFCASSEPAMTQYFGPGTRLLVL.

The gene calls are TRBV6-5 and TRBJ1-1, with 8 bases identical to TRBD1. The CDR3 length is 14 residues. The junction had 6 bases not matched to a gene; V was cut back by 6 bases and J by 3 bases. Germline CDR1 reads MNHEY; CDR2 reads SVGAGI. The CDR3: CASSQGAGHTEAFF. The CDR3 DNA reads TGTGCCAGCAGCCAGGGGGCCGGGCACACTGAAGCTTTCTTT.

The table lists this clone with a count of one. The V gene is TRBV5-1, the J gene TRBJ2-3, with a tentative D call TRBD1 (5 bases). V was trimmed by 4 bases and J by 2 bases, leaving 14 bases between them. This CDR3 contains 15 residues. Germline V gene data show CDR1 as SGHRS and CDR2 as YFSETQ. This CDR3 reads CASSPTGTNTDTQYF. In nucleotides, the CDR3 is TGCGCCAGCAGCCCTACAGGAACAAACACAGATACGCAGTATTTT.

This clone was seen a single time. This chain connects TRBV7-6 to TRBJ2-2; D unclear. This CDR3 comprises 13 residues. Germline V gene sequence: CDR1 SGHVS, CDR2 FNYEAQ. The V gene lost 3 bases and the J gene lost 6 bases, with 8 bases spanning the gap. This chain's CDR3 is CASSFMGPGELFF. CDR3 DNA sequence: TGTGCCAGCAGCTTTATGGGTCCCGGGGAGCTGTTTTTT.

This sequence joins TRBV11-3 and TRBJ2-5; perhaps TRBD2 as D (6 bases). CDR1 and CDR2 from the germline V gene are SGHNT and YENEEA. V lost 6 bases and J 6 bases, leaving 17 bases between the germline ends. CDR3 length: 14 residues. CDR3 coding DNA: TGTGCCAGCAGTTCAGGGTGGGAGGCTCAGACCCAGTACTTC. Amino acid sequence: CASSSGWEAQTQYF.

The genes are TRBV7-9 and TRBJ2-6, with D hard to call. The V end was cut by 1 base, the J end by 0 bases, with 16 bases between. The CDR3 contains 19 residues. CDR1 and CDR2 (germline): SEHNR, FQNEAQ (reference sequence). The CDR3 protein is CASSLGAAGPPSGANVLTF. CDR3 in DNA: TGTGCCAGCAGCTTAGGCGCGGCAGGACCTCCCTCTGGGGCCAACGTCCTGACTTTC.

This chain uses TRBV2 with TRBJ2-2; 8 bases align to TRBD1. V lost 7 bases to trimming and J lost 2 bases; unmatched junction nucleotides: 3. This CDR3 comprises 14 residues. Per germline, CDR1 SNHLY and CDR2 FYNNEI. CDR3: CASKTGGNTGELFF. The CDR3 nucleotides read TGTGCCAGCAAAACAGGGGGTAACACCGGGGAGCTGTTTTTT. Using reference TRBV2 and TRBJ2-2 for the parts outside the CDR3, the full variable domain is EPEVTQTPSHQVTQMGQEVILRCVPISNHLYFYWYRQILGQKVEFLVSFYNNEISEKSEIFDDQFSVERPDGSNFTLKIRSTKLEDSAMYFCASKTGGNTGELFFGEGSRLTVL.